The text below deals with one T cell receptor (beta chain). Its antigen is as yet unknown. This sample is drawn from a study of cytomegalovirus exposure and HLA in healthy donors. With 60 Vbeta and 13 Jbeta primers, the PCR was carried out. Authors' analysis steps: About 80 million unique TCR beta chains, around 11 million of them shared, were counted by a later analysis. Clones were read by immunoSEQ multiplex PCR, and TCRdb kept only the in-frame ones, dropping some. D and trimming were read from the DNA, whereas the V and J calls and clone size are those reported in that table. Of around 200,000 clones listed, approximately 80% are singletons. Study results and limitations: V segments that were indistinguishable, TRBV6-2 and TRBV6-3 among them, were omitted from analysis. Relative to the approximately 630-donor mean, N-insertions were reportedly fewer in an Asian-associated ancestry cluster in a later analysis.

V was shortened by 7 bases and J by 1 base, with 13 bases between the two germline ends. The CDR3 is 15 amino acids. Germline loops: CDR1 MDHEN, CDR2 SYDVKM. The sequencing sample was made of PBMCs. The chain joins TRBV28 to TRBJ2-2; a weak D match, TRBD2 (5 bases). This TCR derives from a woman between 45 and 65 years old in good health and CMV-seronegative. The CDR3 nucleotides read TGTGCCAGCACCCTGTCAAGCGGGAACACCGGGGAGCTGTTTTTT. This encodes CASTLSSGNTGELFF.